The next 18 T cell receptor beta chains were all read from a single sample in a study of graft-versus-host responses after intestinal transplantation. Profiled with immunoSEQ multiplex PCR; TCRdb holds only in-frame clones, not every one. The sample holds about 120,000 clones; 80% to 95% are singletons and the top ten take more than 0.095%. Their antigens remain unidentified. The specimen was unstimulated CD4+ T cells sorted from spleen or lymph node cells, collected before intestinal transplant. These receptors originate from a human donor who received an intestinal transplant.

This chain uses TRBV28 with TRBJ2-7; 7 bases are shared with TRBD1. CDR3 length equals 14 residues. Germline-derived CDR1 and CDR2 are MDHEN and SYDVKM. V trimming: 4 bases; J trimming: 2 bases; junction bases outside the gene matches: 5. CDR3 sequence reads: CASSSGTAPYEQYF. In nucleotides, the CDR3 is TGTGCCAGCAGTTCCGGGACAGCCCCCTACGAGCAGTACTTC. Together with reference TRBV28 and TRBJ2-7, the CDR3 gives the full variable domain: DVKVTQSSRYLVKRTGEKVFLECVQDMDHENMFWYRQDPGLGLRLIYFSYDVKMKEKGDIPEGYSVSREKKERFSLILESASTNQTSMYLCASSSGTAPYEQYFGPGTRLTVT.

The chain couples TRBV7-9 to TRBJ1-5, with TRBD1 identical over 10 bases. Germline-derived CDR1 and CDR2 are SEHNR and FQNEAQ (reference sequence). This CDR3 has 18 amino acids. V gave up 4 bases and J gave up 1 base; unmatched junction bases: 10. CDR3 nucleotides: TGTGCCAGCAGCTCGGTCCCGGGACAGGGGTGGAGCAATCAGCCCCAGCATTTT. It codes for CASSSVPGQGWSNQPQHF.

The chain links TRBV5-4 to TRBJ2-1; no reliable D call. The CDR3 is made up of 14 amino acids. V was clipped by 5 bases and J by 6 bases, with 15 bases between them. Per the germline V gene, CDR1 is SGHNT and CDR2 is YYREEE (reference sequence). The chain's CDR3 is CASSAREEANEQFF. The DNA for the CDR3 is TGTGCCAGCAGTGCGAGAGAGGAAGCCAATGAGCAGTTCTTC. Filled out from reference TRBV5-4 and TRBJ2-1, the complete variable domain reads ETGVTQSPTHLIKTRGQQVTLRCSSQSGHNTVSWYQQALGQGPQFIFQYYREEENGRGNFPPRFSGLQFPNYSSELNVNALELDDSALYLCASSAREEANEQFFGPGTRLTVL.

This clone was counted between two and nine times. This chain links TRBV30 with TRBJ2-2; 9 positions match TRBD2. This CDR3 has 15 residues. J was trimmed by 1 base and V by 4 bases; bases with no gene match: 4. The V gene's germline CDR1 is GTSNPN and CDR2 SVGIG (reference sequence). The CDR3 bases are TGTGCCTGGACGATAGCGGGAGAGAACACCGGGGAGCTGTTTTTT. Its translation: CAWTIAGENTGELFF. Drawing the rest from reference TRBV30 and TRBJ2-2, the complete variable domain is SQTIHQWPATLVQPVGSPLSLECTVEGTSNPNLYWYRQAAGRGLQLLFYSVGIGQISSEVPQNLSASRPQDRQFILSSKKLLLSDSGFYLCAWTIAGENTGELFFGEGSRLTVL.

The chain links TRBV30 to TRBJ2-7, with D unresolved. Trimming took off 2 bases at V and 0 bases at J, with 5 bases between the two ends. This CDR3 has 12 amino acids. The V gene's germline CDR1 is GTSNPN and CDR2 SVGIG (reference sequence). The CDR3 spells CAWSFGSYEQYF. Written as DNA, the CDR3 is TGTGCCTGGAGTTTCGGCTCCTACGAGCAGTACTTC.

This sequence joins TRBV5-1 and TRBJ1-4, with a possible D match to TRBD1 (5 bases). V lost 2 bases and J lost 5, with 10 bases in between. The germline gives CDR1 SGHRS, CDR2 YFSETQ. The CDR3 length is 14 residues. For the CDR3, the DNA is TGCGCCAGCAGCTTCCAGGGAGGGAATGAAAAACTGTTTTTT. This gives the protein CASSFQGGNEKLFF.

This chain connects TRBV4-1 to TRBJ2-3; D is unclear. Deletions cut 4 bases from V and 3 bases from J, with 2 bases between. The CDR3 contains 11 residues. The germline CDR1 and CDR2 sequences are MGHRA and YSYEKL. Written as DNA, the CDR3 is TGCGCCAGCAGCCGGACAGATACGCAGTATTTT. Translating gives CASSRTDTQYF.

The chain uses TRBV6-5 and TRBJ1-2; 7 nucleotides match TRBD1. Losses at the gene ends were 2 bases for V and 0 bases for J; bases not matched to a gene: 6. The CDR3 extends over 16 amino acids. Germline loops: CDR1 MNHEY, CDR2 SVGAGI. CDR3 sequence reads: CASSYGGGASNYGYTF. The CDR3 coding sequence is TGTGCCAGCAGTTACGGAGGGGGCGCATCTAACTATGGCTACACCTTC.

This rearrangement joins TRBV6-5 to TRBJ1-2; D remains ambiguous. Trimming pared 2 bases from V and 0 bases from J, leaving 10 bases between. The CDR3 sequence is 15 residues long. CDR1 and CDR2 from the germline V gene are MNHEY and SVGAGI. The CDR3: CASSYGQPSNYGYTF. The DNA for the CDR3 is TGTGCCAGCAGTTACGGGCAGCCTTCTAACTATGGCTACACCTTC.

This chain joins TRBV7-9 and TRBJ1-2; no definite D call. V gave up 5 bases and J gave up 4 bases, with 23 bases separating them. Per the germline V gene, CDR1 is SEHNR and CDR2 is FQNEAQ (reference sequence). The CDR3 extends over 17 amino acids. CDR3: CASSPLGRGPSGYGYTF. The CDR3 DNA reads as TGTGCCAGCAGCCCCCTCGGTCGAGGGCCTAGCGGCTATGGCTACACCTTC.

V usage is TRBV11-2 and J usage is TRBJ2-1, with no clear D. The V gene's germline CDR1 is SGHAT and CDR2 FQNNGV. Trimming left V 0 bases short and J 6 bases short, with 6 bases between. The CDR3 runs 13 residues. CDR3 bases: TGTGCCAGCAGCTTAGACAGACTCAATGAGCAGTTCTTC. Amino acids: CASSLDRLNEQFF.

The chain combines TRBV5-6 with TRBJ1-2, with D uncertain. CDR1 and CDR2 (germline): SGHDT, YYEEEE. Trimming pared 0 bases from V and 4 bases from J, leaving 10 bases between. This CDR3 contains 14 residues. In nucleotides, the CDR3 is TGTGCCAGCAGCTTGGACGGAAACTTCTATGGCTACACCTTC. It translates to CASSLDGNFYGYTF.

The chain uses TRBV5-6 and TRBJ1-2; D is uncertain. Germline CDR1 reads SGHDT; CDR2 reads YYEEEE. CDR3 length equals 15 residues. V was trimmed by 0 bases and J by 9 bases, leaving 18 bases between them. The CDR3: CASSLEVRPLGSYTF. CDR3 coding DNA: TGTGCCAGCAGCTTGGAGGTCAGGCCCCTAGGGAGCTACACCTTC.

The chain employs TRBV10-1 and TRBJ2-1, with D perhaps matching TRBD2 (6 bases). V was cut by 4 bases and J by 5 bases, with 15 bases left in between. The CDR3 spans 15 residues. Per germline, CDR1 WNHNN and CDR2 SYGVQD (reference sequence). CDR3 nucleotide sequence: TGCGCCAGCAGTGTAGGCGGGGTGGGGGACAATGAGCAGTTCTTC. Protein product: CASSVGGVGDNEQFF.

The chain combines TRBV10-3 with TRBJ2-5, with TRBD2 identical over 10 bases. Germline loops: CDR1 ENHRY, CDR2 SYGVKD. Unmatched junction bases numbered 2, after V lost 8 bases and J lost 2 bases. This CDR3 comprises 13 residues. The CDR3 DNA is TGTGCCATCGGGACTAGCGCTCAAGAGACCCAGTACTTC. This encodes CAIGTSAQETQYF.

The V and J genes are TRBV10-2 and TRBJ2-7; the D gene is possibly TRBD2 (6 bases). The CDR3 is 16 residues long. Trimming left V 2 bases short and J 2 bases short, with 16 bases between. The V gene's germline CDR1 is WSHSY and CDR2 SAAADI. The CDR3 DNA is TGCGCCAGCAGTGAGATCGCTCGGGGGACGGCCTACGAGCAGTACTTC. Translation: CASSEIARGTAYEQYF.

The chain recombines TRBV27 with TRBJ2-7, with TRBD1 identical over 9 bases. Trimming at V came to 5 bases and at J to 6 bases, leaving 8 bases not matched to a gene. CDR1 is MNHEY, CDR2 SMNVEV, per germline (reference sequence). The CDR3 contains 14 residues. The CDR3 bases are TGTGCCAGCAGTGGAAACAGGGGGCAGGCCGAGCAGTACTTC. This sequence encodes CASSGNRGQAEQYF.

The chain uses TRBV19 and TRBJ1-1; D gene uncertain. The CDR3 spans 13 residues. Trimming stripped 10 bases from V and 0 bases from J, with 12 bases between. Looked up from germline, CDR1 is LNHDA and CDR2 is SQIVND (reference sequence). This chain's CDR3 is CAILNRMNTEAFF. For the CDR3, the DNA is TGTGCCATTTTAAACCGGATGAACACTGAAGCTTTCTTT.